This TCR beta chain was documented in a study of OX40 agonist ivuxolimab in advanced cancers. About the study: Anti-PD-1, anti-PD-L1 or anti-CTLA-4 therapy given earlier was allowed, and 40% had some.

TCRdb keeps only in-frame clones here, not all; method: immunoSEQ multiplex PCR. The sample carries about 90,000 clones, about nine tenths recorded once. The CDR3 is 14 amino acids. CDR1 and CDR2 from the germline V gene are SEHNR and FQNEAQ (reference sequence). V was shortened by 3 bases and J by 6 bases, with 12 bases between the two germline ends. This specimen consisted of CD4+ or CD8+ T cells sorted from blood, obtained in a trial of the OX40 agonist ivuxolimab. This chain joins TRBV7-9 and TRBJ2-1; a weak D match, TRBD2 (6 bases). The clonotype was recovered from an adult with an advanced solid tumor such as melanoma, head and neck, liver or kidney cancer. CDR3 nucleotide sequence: TGTGCCAGCAGCTTCGAGCGGGCCTCCAATGAGCAGTTCTTC. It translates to CASSFERASNEQFF.